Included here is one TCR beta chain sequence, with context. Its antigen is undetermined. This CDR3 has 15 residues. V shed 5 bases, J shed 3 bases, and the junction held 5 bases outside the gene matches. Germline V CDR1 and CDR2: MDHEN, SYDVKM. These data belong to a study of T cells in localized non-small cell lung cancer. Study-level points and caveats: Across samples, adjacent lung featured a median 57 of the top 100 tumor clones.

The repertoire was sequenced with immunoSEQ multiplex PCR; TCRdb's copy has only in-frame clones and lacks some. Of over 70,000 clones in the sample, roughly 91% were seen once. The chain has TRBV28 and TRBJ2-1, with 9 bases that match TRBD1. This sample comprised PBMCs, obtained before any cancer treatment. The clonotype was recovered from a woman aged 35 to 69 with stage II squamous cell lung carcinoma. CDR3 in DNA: TGTGCCAGCAGTAGACCGGGACAGGGCTACAATGAGCAGTTCTTC. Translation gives CASSRPGQGYNEQFF.